The 27 T cell receptor beta chains given below trace back to one sample, sequenced in a study of a mutant IDH1 vaccine in newly diagnosed glioma. Generated by immunoSEQ multiplex PCR, the TCRdb table keeps only in-frame clones and is missing some. The table lists approximately 82,000 clones, approximately 85% of them singletons. Time point noted: week 23, last vaccination. One vaccine dose held 300 ug of mutant IDH1 20-mer peptide and came with topical imiquimod. Their antigens are not known. The source was PBMCs, collected from a glioma patient whose treatment included an IDH1 peptide vaccine. The receptors were sampled from a woman in her fifties or sixties with glioma.

The genes are TRBV25-1 and TRBJ1-2; 10 bases line up with TRBD1. Germline trimming cut 10 bases from V and 2 bases from J; bases unmatched to any gene: 7. The CDR3 sequence is 14 residues long. Per the germline V gene, CDR1 is MGHDK and CDR2 is SYGVNS. CDR3 sequence: CATQDRGRNYGYTF. The DNA of the CDR3 is TGTGCCACCCAAGACAGGGGGCGGAACTATGGCTACACCTTC.

This clone came up once. This chain joins TRBV30 and TRBJ2-7; the match to TRBD2 covers 10 bases. With V trimmed by 0 bases and J by 7 bases, 12 bases remained unmatched. Germline CDR1 and CDR2: GTSNPN and SVGIG (reference sequence). The CDR3 has 16 residues. CDR3 coding DNA: TGTGCCTGGAGTGTCCAGGGGGCTAGCGGGAGTGCGGAGCAGTACTTC. It translates to CAWSVQGASGSAEQYF.

The rearrangement joins TRBV15 to TRBJ1-2; 7 bases map to TRBD1. This CDR3 contains 13 residues. Germline CDR1 and CDR2: LNHNV and YYDKDF (reference sequence). V was pared by 1 base and J by 12 bases, with 8 bases of the junction left unmatched. The DNA for the CDR3 is TGTGCCACCAGCAGAGCCCACAGGGGTGGGAACACCTTC. It codes for CATSRAHRGGNTF.

The chain combines TRBV4-2 with TRBJ2-3; TRBD2 might be the D (6 bases). V lost 1 base and J lost 6, with 17 bases in between. Germline CDR1 and CDR2: LGHNA and YNFKEQ. The CDR3 consists of 16 residues. The CDR3 sequence is CASSQGRRDGRDTQYF. DNA of the CDR3: TGTGCCAGCAGCCAAGGACGGCGGGACGGACGGGATACGCAGTATTTT.

In its sample, this clone was seen a few times. The chain joins TRBV27 to TRBJ2-1, with D maybe TRBD2 (6 bases). Germline V lookup: CDR1 MNHEY, CDR2 SMNVEV (reference sequence). With 3 bases removed from V and 7 bases from J, the gap between germline ends came to 13 bases. The CDR3 loop spans 14 amino acids. The CDR3 nucleotides are TGTGCCAGCAGTTTTCCGGGACTTTTGAATGAGCAGTTCTTC. It yields the protein CASSFPGLLNEQFF.

This chain uses TRBV11-2 with TRBJ1-5; no firm D call. Germline values: CDR1 SGHAT, CDR2 FQNNGV. The CDR3 extends over 13 amino acids. With 4 bases removed from V and 5 bases from J, the gap between germline ends came to 9 bases. The CDR3 DNA is TGTGCCAGCAGCTGGGGTGGGGATCAGCCCCAGCATTTT. As protein: CASSWGGDQPQHF.

V gene TRBV5-8 combines with J gene TRBJ2-2, with D maybe TRBD2 (5 bases). Per the germline V gene, CDR1 is SGHTS and CDR2 is YDEGEE. There are 15 residues in the CDR3. V was clipped by 3 bases and J by 0 bases, with 9 bases between them. This CDR3 reads CASSWAGTNTGELFF. For the CDR3, the DNA is TGTGCCAGCAGCTGGGCCGGGACGAACACCGGGGAGCTGTTTTTT.

The chain employs TRBV19 and TRBJ1-3; 9 bases fit TRBD1. Germline assignment: CDR1 LNHDA and CDR2 SQIVND (reference sequence). Trimming cost V 7 bases and J 4 bases; bases outside gene matches: 14. This CDR3 has 17 amino acids. The CDR3 sequence is CASKGQGRNLSGNTIYF. In DNA form, the CDR3 reads TGTGCCAGTAAAGGACAGGGGAGGAATTTAAGCGGAAACACCATATATTTT. The whole variable domain, filled in from reference TRBV19 and TRBJ1-3, reads DGGITQSPKYLFRKEGQNVTLSCEQNLNHDAMYWYRQDPGQGLRLIYYSQIVNDFQKGDIAEGYSVSREKKESFPLTVTSAQKNPTAFYLCASKGQGRNLSGNTIYFGEGSWLTVV.

This chain joins TRBV7-9 and TRBJ2-2; TRBD1 matches 11 bases. Germline V lookup: CDR1 SEHNR, CDR2 FQNEAQ (reference sequence). The CDR3 has 17 residues. J gave up 5 bases and V 7 bases, and 12 bases lay outside the gene matches. The CDR3 bases are TGTGCCAGCACCTCCCGGACAGGGGGCGCCGAGACCGGGGAGCTGTTTTTT. Translating it yields CASTSRTGGAETGELFF. Based on the CDR3 plus reference TRBV7-9 and TRBJ2-2, the full variable domain is DTGVSQNPRHKITKRGQNVTFRCDPISEHNRLYWYRQTLGQGPEFLTYFQNEAQLEKSRLLSDRFSAERPKGSFSTLEIQRTEQGDSAMYLCASTSRTGGAETGELFFGEGSRLTVL.

J is TRBJ1-2 and V is TRBV6-5, with 8 nucleotides matching TRBD1. The length of the CDR3 is 14 residues. Germline lookup yields CDR1 MNHEY and CDR2 SVGAGI. V lost 6 bases, J lost 4 bases, and 7 bases stayed unmatched. The CDR3 here is CASRFGQGTYGYTF. The CDR3 DNA follows: TGTGCCAGCAGGTTTGGACAGGGCACCTATGGCTACACCTTC.

This rearrangement joins TRBV19 to TRBJ2-4; 9 nucleotides match TRBD1. Germline loops: CDR1 LNHDA, CDR2 SQIVND (reference sequence). The CDR3 sequence is 14 residues long. J lost 9 bases, V lost 4 bases, and 7 bases had no gene match. The CDR3: CASSTGTGNPIQYF. CDR3 nucleotides: TGTGCCAGTAGTACCGGGACAGGGAACCCCATTCAGTACTTC.

The rearrangement uses TRBV7-9 and TRBJ1-2, with 7 bases lining up with TRBD1. Losses at the gene ends were 5 bases for V and 2 bases for J; bases not matched to a gene: 5. This CDR3 is 14 amino acids long. Per germline, CDR1 SEHNR and CDR2 FQNEAQ (reference sequence). CDR3 sequence reads: CASSPDRLNYGYTF. The CDR3 region has the DNA TGTGCCAGCAGCCCGGACAGGCTGAACTATGGCTACACCTTC. The entire variable domain, with the rest obtained from reference TRBV7-9 and TRBJ1-2, is as follows: DTGVSQNPRHKITKRGQNVTFRCDPISEHNRLYWYRQTLGQGPEFLTYFQNEAQLEKSRLLSDRFSAERPKGSFSTLEIQRTEQGDSAMYLCASSPDRLNYGYTFGSGTRLTVV.

This chain connects TRBV18 to TRBJ1-1; TRBD1 agrees at 9 bases. The CDR3 is 13 residues long. Trimming removed 4 bases from V and 4 bases from J; junction bases left unmatched: 1. Germline V gives CDR1 KGHSH, CDR2 LQKENI. Written as DNA, the CDR3 is TGTGCCAGCTCACAGACAGGGGGCACTGAAGCTTTCTTT. Protein sequence: CASSQTGGTEAFF.

The chain uses TRBV7-9 and TRBJ2-2, with D unclear. Trimming left V 0 bases short and J 3 bases short, with 8 bases between. The CDR3 runs 15 residues. From germline, CDR1 is SEHNR and CDR2 FQNEAQ (reference sequence). The CDR3 nucleotides read TGTGCCAGCAGCTTAGCTTTCAGATACACCGGGGAGCTGTTTTTT. Amino acid sequence: CASSLAFRYTGELFF. Variable domain in full (rest from reference TRBV7-9 and TRBJ2-2): DTGVSQNPRHKITKRGQNVTFRCDPISEHNRLYWYRQTLGQGPEFLTYFQNEAQLEKSRLLSDRFSAERPKGSFSTLEIQRTEQGDSAMYLCASSLAFRYTGELFFGEGSRLTVL.

V usage is TRBV6-5 and J usage is TRBJ2-7; either TRBD1 or TRBD2 may supply D (5 bases each). Germline CDR1 reads MNHEY; CDR2 reads SVGAGI. The CDR3 spans 13 residues. V lost 6 bases, J lost 4 bases, and 13 bases lay in between. The CDR3 nucleotides are TGTGCCAGCAGCCCCCCGGGGCCTTACGAGCAGTACTTC. Translation: CASSPPGPYEQYF.

The chain is built from TRBV5-1 and TRBJ2-5; D possibly corresponds to TRBD2 (6 bases). Per germline, CDR1 SGHRS and CDR2 YFSETQ. The CDR3 is made up of 13 amino acids. Trimming removed 2 bases at V and 5 bases at J, with 10 bases between. CDR3 in amino acids: CASSFSGGETQYF. In DNA, the CDR3 is TGCGCCAGCAGCTTTAGTGGGGGGGAGACCCAGTACTTC.

The chain employs TRBV7-9 and TRBJ2-1; D unresolved. The ends were cut back, 3 bases at V and 6 bases at J, with 6 bases in the middle. CDR1 and CDR2 (germline): SEHNR, FQNEAQ (reference sequence). The CDR3 has 12 residues. The CDR3 region is CASSFGVNEQFF. The CDR3, as DNA: TGTGCCAGCAGCTTTGGGGTCAATGAGCAGTTCTTC.

The J gene is TRBJ2-5, the V gene TRBV5-6; D gene uncertain. Near its end, the DNA agrees better with TRBJ2-7, so the J call may be wrong. CDR3 length: 17 residues. Germline V gene lookup returns CDR1 SGHDT and CDR2 YYEEEE. CDR3: CASSLISPWTEFYEQYF. As DNA, the CDR3 is TGTGCCAGCAGCTTGATTAGTCCTTGGACGGAGTTCTACGAGCAGTACTTC.

J is TRBJ1-1 and V is TRBV6-1; 7 bases match TRBD1. V shed 0 bases, J shed 0 bases, and the junction held 10 bases outside the gene matches. This CDR3 spans 18 amino acids. The germline gives CDR1 MNHNS, CDR2 SASEGT. The CDR3 sequence is CASSEASPGTVMNTEAFF. CDR3 DNA sequence: TGTGCCAGCAGTGAAGCCAGTCCCGGGACAGTCATGAACACTGAAGCTTTCTTT.

This clone has a single count. This chain connects TRBV5-1 to TRBJ2-5; tentatively, D is TRBD1 or TRBD2 (5 bases each). This CDR3 spans 14 amino acids. The germline CDR1 and CDR2 sequences are SGHRS and YFSETQ. With 4 bases removed from V and 5 bases from J, the gap between germline ends came to 15 bases. The CDR3 coding sequence is TGCGCCAGCAGCACAGGACGGGGTCAGGAGACCCAGTACTTC. Translated, it gives CASSTGRGQETQYF. The variable domain in full, completed from reference TRBV5-1 and TRBJ2-5, reads KAGVTQTPRYLIKTRGQQVTLSCSPISGHRSVSWYQQTPGQGLQFLFEYFSETQRNKGNFPGRFSGRQFSNSRSEMNVSTLELGDSALYLCASSTGRGQETQYFGPGTRLLVL.

The J gene is TRBJ1-1, the V gene TRBV7-3; D perhaps matches TRBD1 (6 bases). Germline CDR1 is SGHTA and CDR2 is FQGTGA. The CDR3 is 17 residues long. V was clipped by 2 bases and J by 0 bases, with 16 bases between them. The CDR3 protein is CASSLSAGDPLNTEAFF. CDR3 coding DNA: TGTGCCAGCAGCTTATCGGCAGGGGACCCCCTGAACACTGAAGCTTTCTTT.

This clone came up once. The chain joins TRBV29-1 to TRBJ1-2; 8 nucleotides agree with TRBD1. The CDR3 length is 15 residues. Germline V gene sequence: CDR1 SQVTM, CDR2 ANQGSEA. V lost 8 bases and J lost 2; bases outside the gene matches: 13. The CDR3 sequence: CSFTRGQGANYGYTF. The DNA of the CDR3 is TGCAGCTTCACGAGGGGTCAGGGGGCCAACTATGGCTACACCTTC.

The V gene is TRBV18, the J gene TRBJ1-2; 10 bases line up with TRBD1. The V gene's germline CDR1 is KGHSH and CDR2 LQKENI. V shed 6 bases and J 4 bases; nucleotides not matched to a gene: 8. This CDR3 comprises 15 residues. CDR3 protein: CASSPGTGASYGYTF. CDR3 in DNA: TGTGCCAGCTCCCCCGGGACAGGGGCGTCCTATGGCTACACCTTC.

The chain combines TRBV7-9 with TRBJ1-4, with 8 positions matching TRBD1. The V and J ends lost 5 bases and 7 bases, in that order; junction bases with no gene match: 6. The CDR3 contains 14 residues. In germline, CDR1 is SEHNR, CDR2 FQNEAQ (reference sequence). CDR3 DNA sequence: TGTGCCAGCAGCACCGGGACAGGTAGTGAAAAACTGTTTTTT. It translates to CASSTGTGSEKLFF.

The rearrangement joins TRBV11-2 to TRBJ2-5; 7 nucleotides agree with TRBD2. V lost 5 bases to trimming and J lost 9 bases; unmatched junction nucleotides: 3. Germline loops: CDR1 SGHAT, CDR2 FQNNGV. This CDR3 region has 11 residues. CDR3 DNA: TGTGCCAGCAGCCTCCGGGAGGCCCAGTACTTC. This encodes CASSLREAQYF.

This clone was detected once. The V and J genes are TRBV5-1 and TRBJ2-7, with 10 bases fitting TRBD1. V lost 5 bases to trimming and J lost 5 bases; unmatched junction nucleotides: 7. The CDR3 sequence is 14 residues long. The germline V gene has CDR1 SGHRS and CDR2 YFSETQ. CDR3 sequence reads: CASSPRDRGHEQYF. CDR3 bases: TGCGCCAGCAGTCCCCGGGACAGGGGACACGAGCAGTACTTC.

The V and J genes are TRBV7-3 and TRBJ1-2; D remains unclear. Trimming shortened V by 0 bases and J by 2 bases, and 13 bases separated the two germline ends. CDR3 size: 16 residues. The V gene's germline CDR1 is SGHTA and CDR2 FQGTGA. CDR3 DNA sequence: TGTGCCAGCAGCTTAACCGGCCCTAGTCCCAACTATGGCTACACCTTC. Residues: CASSLTGPSPNYGYTF.